The 19 T cell receptor beta chains in this list originate from one sample, sequenced in a study of cytomegalovirus exposure and HLA in healthy donors (dated by TCRdb to the late 2010s). Library prep was done by the immunoSEQ multiplex PCR assay. TCRdb limited this immuneACCESS table to in-frame rearrangements with V and J called. A share of clones is missing; checked studies link under half to unresolved V genes, and the rest is unexplained. Here the sample has 150,000 to 200,000 clones; 75% to 90% occur a single time. The ten most abundant clones make up roughly 6.5% of the sample. Sequenced sample: PBMCs. The receptors were gathered from a young man in good health and CMV-seropositive.

V is TRBV11-2 and J is TRBJ1-4; D is unclear. Trimming stripped 5 bases from V and 8 bases from J, with 15 bases between. The CDR3 covers 14 residues. CDR1 is SGHAT and CDR2 is FQNNGV in the germline V gene. CDR3 nucleotides: TGTGCCAGCAGCCACAATATGGGCGGGGAAAAACTGTTTTTT. Residues: CASSHNMGGEKLFF.

The chain recombines TRBV6-6 with TRBJ1-4, with a tentative D call TRBD1 (5 bases). The V end was cut by 2 bases, the J end by 2 bases, with 6 bases between. Germline CDR1 and CDR2: MNHNY and SVGAGI (reference sequence). The CDR3 covers 14 residues. Here the CDR3 DNA reads TGTGCCAGCAGTTACGGGGGGACTAATGAAAAACTGTTTTTT. Translation gives CASSYGGTNEKLFF.

The rearrangement joins TRBV11-2 to TRBJ2-5; D is undetermined. The V gene's germline CDR1 is SGHAT and CDR2 FQNNGV. Trimming took off 5 bases at V and 7 bases at J, with 8 bases between the two ends. There are 11 residues in the CDR3. The CDR3: CASSAGGTQYF. CDR3 bases: TGTGCCAGCAGCGCCGGCGGGACCCAGTACTTC.

This clone was seen a handful of times. This chain uses TRBV6-1 with TRBJ2-3; TRBD2 agrees at 8 bases. The CDR3 has 15 amino acids. CDR1 is MNHNS and CDR2 is SASEGT in the germline V gene. J gave up 2 bases and V 8 bases, and 9 bases lay outside the gene matches. CDR3 bases: TGTGCCAGCGGGGGGGTAGCGGGATACACAGATACGCAGTATTTT. Its protein product is CASGGVAGYTDTQYF.

The rearrangement uses TRBV7-2 and TRBJ1-3; TRBD1 aligns across 7 bases. Per germline, CDR1 SGHTA and CDR2 FQGNSA. The CDR3 runs to 16 residues. J gave up 0 bases and V 3 bases, and 5 bases lay outside the gene matches. CDR3 in DNA: TGTGCCAGCAGCTTCGCGACAGGGAGCTCTGGAAACACCATATATTTT. This sequence encodes CASSFATGSSGNTIYF.

A single count supports this clone. The rearrangement uses TRBV18 and TRBJ1-2, with 8 bases identical to TRBD1. Germline V gene sequence: CDR1 KGHSH, CDR2 LQKENI. V shed 8 bases, J shed 0 bases, and the junction held 14 bases outside the gene matches. This CDR3 has 17 amino acids. The CDR3 loop is CASTPGTGVNANYGYTF. CDR3 coding DNA: TGTGCCAGCACCCCCGGGACAGGTGTTAATGCTAACTATGGCTACACCTTC.

The chain couples TRBV9 to TRBJ2-3; 9 bases match TRBD2. The V gene end was trimmed by 5 bases and the J gene end by 0 bases; junction bases not matched to a gene: 7. The CDR3 extends over 16 amino acids. Germline V CDR1 and CDR2: SGDLS, YYNGEE. CDR3 amino acids: CASSKLAGASTDTQYF. The CDR3 DNA sequence: TGTGCCAGCAGTAAATTAGCGGGAGCTAGCACAGATACGCAGTATTTT. The full variable domain, its missing parts supplied by reference TRBV9 and TRBJ2-3, is DSGVTQTPKHLITATGQRVTLRCSPRSGDLSVYWYQQSLDQGLQFLIQYYNGEERAKGNILERFSAQQFPDLHSELNLSSLELGDSALYFCASSKLAGASTDTQYFGPGTRLTVL.

The table lists this clone with a few counts. The genes are TRBV7-2 and TRBJ2-1; D remains unclear. CDR3 length: 13 amino acids. Trimming shortened V by 4 bases and J by 9 bases, and 13 bases separated the two germline ends. Germline CDR1 and CDR2: SGHTA and FQGNSA. CDR3 amino acids: CASSSSERREQFF. The DNA of the CDR3 is TGTGCCAGCAGCTCAAGTGAGCGTCGTGAGCAGTTCTTC.

This clone is a singleton in its sample. DNA of the CDR3: TGTGCCTGTCACAGGGGGGGTCCGGAGACCCAGTACTTC. The encoded protein is CACHRGGPETQYF. V is TRBV30 and J is TRBJ2-5; TRBD1 is a possible D gene (8 bases). V was shortened by 6 bases and J by 5 bases, with 16 bases between the two germline ends. Per the germline V gene, CDR1 is GTSNPN and CDR2 is SVGIG (reference sequence). The CDR3 runs 13 residues. The variable domain in full, with the rest retrieved from reference TRBV30 and TRBJ2-5, is SQTIHQWPATLVQPVGSPLSLECTVEGTSNPNLYWYRQAAGRGLQLLFYSVGIGQISSEVPQNLSASRPQDRQFILSSKKLLLSDSGFYLCACHRGGPETQYFGPGTRLLVL.

The chain uses TRBV7-2 and TRBJ2-7; TRBD2 matches 13 bases. This CDR3 is built from 16 residues. With 4 bases clipped from V and 9 bases from J, the junction kept 12 bases outside the gene matches. The germline V gene has CDR1 SGHTA and CDR2 FQGNSA. CDR3 protein: CASSSDRTSGSGVQYF. DNA of the CDR3: TGTGCCAGCAGCTCCGACAGGACTAGCGGGAGTGGAGTGCAGTACTTC.

This rearrangement joins TRBV9 to TRBJ1-2; D possibly corresponds to TRBD1 (6 bases). The CDR3 totals 13 residues. V dropped 3 bases and J dropped 9 bases, with 15 bases sitting between them. Germline CDR1 is SGDLS and CDR2 is YYNGEE. The CDR3 nucleotides are TGTGCCAGCAGCGGGTACAGGGACCCGCGCTACACCTTC. It is translated as CASSGYRDPRYTF.

The rearrangement joins TRBV5-1 to TRBJ2-5, with TRBD2 identical over 13 bases. Trimming at V came to 0 bases and at J to 1 base, leaving 0 bases not matched to a gene. CDR3 length equals 16 residues. CDR1 is SGHRS, CDR2 YFSETQ, per germline. CDR3 in amino acids: CASSLGTSGSQETQYF. CDR3 nucleotides: TGCGCCAGCAGCTTGGGGACTAGCGGGAGCCAAGAGACCCAGTACTTC.

A few counts support this clone. V is TRBV27 and J is TRBJ2-7, with a weak D call TRBD1 (5 bases). Trimming took off 5 bases at V and 6 bases at J, with 11 bases between the two ends. Germline V gene lookup returns CDR1 MNHEY and CDR2 SMNVEV (reference sequence). The CDR3 sequence is 12 residues long. In DNA, the CDR3 is TGTGCCAGCAGTCCGGCTAGGGGCGAGCAGTACTTC. Its protein is CASSPARGEQYF.

V and J are TRBV6-6 and TRBJ1-2; 9 positions agree with TRBD1. The CDR3 has 14 amino acids. V dropped 7 bases and J dropped 2; count of bases not matched to a gene: 5. Germline-derived CDR1 and CDR2 are MNHNY and SVGAGI (reference sequence). DNA of the CDR3: TGTGCCAGCACCCCGACAGGGGGAAACTATGGCTACACCTTC. This gives the protein CASTPTGGNYGYTF.

This rearrangement joins TRBV7-4 to TRBJ2-7; no reliable D call. V lost 1 base to trimming and J lost 0 bases, with 7 bases between them. There are 14 residues in the CDR3. Germline loops: CDR1 SGHVT, CDR2 SQSDAQ. CDR3 in amino acids: CASSLVTSSYEQYF. The CDR3 DNA sequence: TGTGCCAGCAGCTTAGTAACATCCTCCTACGAGCAGTACTTC.

This clone was seen only a few times. The chain links TRBV5-1 to TRBJ2-1; 9 bases fit TRBD1. With 0 bases clipped from V and 6 bases from J, the junction kept 7 bases outside the gene matches. CDR1 and CDR2 (germline): SGHRS, YFSETQ. The length of the CDR3 is 16 residues. CDR3 DNA: TGCGCCAGCAGCTTGGGCCCGGGACAGGGAACCAATGAGCAGTTCTTC. Amino acid sequence: CASSLGPGQGTNEQFF. Using reference TRBV5-1 and TRBJ2-1 for the parts outside the CDR3, the full variable domain is KAGVTQTPRYLIKTRGQQVTLSCSPISGHRSVSWYQQTPGQGLQFLFEYFSETQRNKGNFPGRFSGRQFSNSRSEMNVSTLELGDSALYLCASSLGPGQGTNEQFFGPGTRLTVL.

The V call is TRBV11-2, the J call TRBJ2-1; TRBD2 might be the D (5 bases). This CDR3 is 15 amino acids long. CDR1 is SGHAT and CDR2 is FQNNGV in the germline V gene. V was trimmed by 3 bases and J by 9 bases, leaving 18 bases between them. This chain's CDR3 is CASSLAGGGSGEQFF. CDR3 nucleotide sequence: TGTGCCAGCAGCTTGGCGGGTGGAGGTTCCGGTGAGCAGTTCTTC.

The chain combines TRBV6-6 with TRBJ2-7, with 10 bases aligning to TRBD2. V shed 3 bases, J shed 7 bases, and the junction held 12 bases outside the gene matches. The V gene's germline CDR1 is MNHNY and CDR2 SVGAGI (reference sequence). This CDR3 is built from 16 residues. CDR3 sequence: CASSYNLAGERREQYF. The CDR3 DNA is TGTGCCAGCAGTTATAACCTAGCGGGAGAGCGTAGGGAGCAGTACTTC.

The J gene is TRBJ1-1, the V gene TRBV5-1; D gene ambiguous. V lost 4 bases and J 0 bases, leaving 19 bases between the germline ends. CDR3 length equals 17 residues. From germline, CDR1 is SGHRS and CDR2 YFSETQ. The CDR3 DNA sequence: TGCGCCAGCAGCGGAACCTTACAAACAGAATTGAACACTGAAGCTTTCTTT. As protein: CASSGTLQTELNTEAFF.